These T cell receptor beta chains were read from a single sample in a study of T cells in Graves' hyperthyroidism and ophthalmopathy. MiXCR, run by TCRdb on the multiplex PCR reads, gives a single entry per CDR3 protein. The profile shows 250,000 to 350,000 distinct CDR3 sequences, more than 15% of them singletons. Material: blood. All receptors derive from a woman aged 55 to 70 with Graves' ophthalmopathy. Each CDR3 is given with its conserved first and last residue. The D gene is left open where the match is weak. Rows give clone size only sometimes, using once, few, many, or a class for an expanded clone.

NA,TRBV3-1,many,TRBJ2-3,CASTPASGGTDTQYF,TGTGCCAGCACCCCGGCGAGCGGAGGGACAGATACGCAGTATTTT
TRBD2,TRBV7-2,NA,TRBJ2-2,CASSPRWTSRSGELFF,TGTGCCAGCAGCCCGAGGTGGACTAGTCGGTCCGGGGAGCTGTTTTTT
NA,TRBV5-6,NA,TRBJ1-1,CASSLINAEAFF,TGTGCCAGCAGCCTGATCAACGCCGAGGCTTTCTTT
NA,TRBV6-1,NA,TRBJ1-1,CASSDPQGNTEAFF,TGTGCCAGCAGTGATCCCCAGGGGAACACTGAAGCTTTCTTT
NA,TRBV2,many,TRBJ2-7,CASTLGPGKPYEQYF,TGTGCCAGCACCCTAGGACCGGGAAAGCCGTACGAGCAGTACTTC
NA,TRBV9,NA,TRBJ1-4,CASSVGGLNEKLFF,TGTGCCAGCAGCGTGGGGGGACTCAATGAAAAACTGTTTTTT
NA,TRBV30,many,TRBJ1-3,CACRPQGNTIYF,TGTGCCTGTAGGCCCCAGGGAAACACCATATATTTT
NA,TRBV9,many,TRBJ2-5,CASSVAPGTTQETQYF,TGTGCCAGCAGCGTAGCTCCAGGTACTACACAAGAGACCCAGTACTTC
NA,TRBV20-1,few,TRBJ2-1,CSARLGRGGEQFF,TGCAGTGCTAGGTTAGGACGAGGCGGTGAGCAGTTCTTC
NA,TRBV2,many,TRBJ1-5,CASRGQGGQPQHF,TGTGCCAGCAGAGGGCAGGGCGGGCAGCCCCAGCATTTT
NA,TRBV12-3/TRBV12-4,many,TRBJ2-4,CASSSTGKNIQYF,TGTGCCAGCAGTTCTACAGGGAAAAACATTCAGTACTTC
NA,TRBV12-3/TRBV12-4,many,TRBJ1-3,CASSLNTGNTIYF,TGTGCCAGCAGTTTAAACACTGGAAACACCATATATTTT
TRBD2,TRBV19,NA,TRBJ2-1,CASGWTSGHNEQFF,TGTGCCAGTGGTTGGACTAGCGGGCACAATGAGCAGTTCTTC
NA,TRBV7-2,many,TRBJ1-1,CASSFQGLRNTEAFF,TGTGCCAGCAGCTTTCAGGGTCTTCGGAACACTGAAGCTTTCTTT
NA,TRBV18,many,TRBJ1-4,CASSVGKSEKLFF,TGTGCCAGCTCCGTAGGGAAGAGTGAAAAACTGTTTTTT
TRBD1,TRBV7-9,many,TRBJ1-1,CASSLGGTVRGTPEAFF,TGTGCCAGCAGCTTAGGAGGGACAGTAAGGGGTACGCCTGAAGCTTTCTTT
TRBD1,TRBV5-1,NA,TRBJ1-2,CASSKGQGAILAFYGYTF,TGCGCCAGCAGCAAGGGACAGGGGGCAATCCTCGCCTTCTATGGCTACACCTTC
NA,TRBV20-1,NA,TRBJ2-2,CSASGLQNSGELFF,TGCAGTGCTTCGGGTTTACAAAACTCCGGGGAGCTGTTTTTT
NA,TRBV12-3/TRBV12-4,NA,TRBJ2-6,CASSLDANSGANVLTF,TGTGCCAGCAGTCTCGACGCAAACTCTGGGGCCAACGTCCTGACTTTC
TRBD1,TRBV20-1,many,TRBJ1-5,CSASAGTGFSSQPQHF,TGCAGTGCTAGTGCAGGGACAGGGTTTAGTAGTCAGCCCCAGCATTTT
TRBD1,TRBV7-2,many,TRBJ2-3,CASSLVGQGAFTDTQYF,TGTGCCAGCAGCTTAGTTGGGCAGGGGGCATTTACGGATACGCAGTATTTT
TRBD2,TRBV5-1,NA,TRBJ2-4,CASSLIVRGFVDIQYF,TGCGCCAGCAGCTTAATTGTGCGGGGGTTTGTGGACATTCAGTACTTC